This T cell receptor beta chain stems from a study of blood T cell repertoires in COVID-19. Germline V gives CDR1 SQVTM, CDR2 ANQGSEA. The J segment lost 4 bases and the V segment lost 4 bases, leaving 12 bases of the junction unmatched. This CDR3 is 16 amino acids long. The table came from immunoSEQ multiplex PCR; TCRdb's copy has only in-frame clones and leaves some out. In the table there are around 220,000 clones, 90% to 95% of which are singletons. The genes are TRBV29-1 and TRBJ2-3, with TRBD2 matching over 9 bases. This TCR came from a woman aged 18 to 35 who had recovered from COVID-19. Material for sequencing was PBMCs or T cells enriched from blood (not recorded which). CDR3 loop: CSVALSGRGLADTQYF. In nucleotides, the CDR3 is TGCAGCGTTGCCCTTAGCGGGAGAGGATTAGCAGATACGCAGTATTTT.